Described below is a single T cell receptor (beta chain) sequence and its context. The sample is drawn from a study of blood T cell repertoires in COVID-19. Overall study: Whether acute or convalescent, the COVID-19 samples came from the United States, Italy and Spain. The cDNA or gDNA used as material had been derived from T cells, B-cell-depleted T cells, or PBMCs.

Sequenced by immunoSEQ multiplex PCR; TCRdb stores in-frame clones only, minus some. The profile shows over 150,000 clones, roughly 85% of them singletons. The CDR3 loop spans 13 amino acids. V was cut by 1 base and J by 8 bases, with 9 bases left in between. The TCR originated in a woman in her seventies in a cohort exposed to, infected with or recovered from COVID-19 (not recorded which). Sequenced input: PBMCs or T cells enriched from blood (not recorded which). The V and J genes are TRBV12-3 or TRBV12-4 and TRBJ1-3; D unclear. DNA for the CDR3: TGTGCCAGCAGTTTAGTAGAACGAGACACCATATATTTT. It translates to CASSLVERDTIYF.